A single T cell receptor beta chain is shown here with its context. This specimen belongs to a study of cytomegalovirus exposure and HLA in healthy donors. CDR1 is SGHRS and CDR2 is YFSETQ in the germline V gene. CDR3 length equals 15 residues. Trimming cost V 0 bases and J 5 bases, with 15 bases left between them. Primers for the PCR totalled 60 Vbeta and 13 Jbeta. TCRdb keeps only in-frame clones here, not all; method: immunoSEQ multiplex PCR. The sample carries 130,000 to 150,000 clones, about four fifths recorded once. The receptor was isolated from a man between 40 and 49 years old in good health and CMV-seronegative. The J gene is TRBJ2-7, the V gene TRBV5-1, with a weak D call TRBD2 (6 bases). Sequences were obtained from PBMCs. CDR3 sequence (DNA): TGCGCCAGCAGCTTGGCGGAGGGATGGATTGACGAGCAGTACTTC. This translates into CASSLAEGWIDEQYF.